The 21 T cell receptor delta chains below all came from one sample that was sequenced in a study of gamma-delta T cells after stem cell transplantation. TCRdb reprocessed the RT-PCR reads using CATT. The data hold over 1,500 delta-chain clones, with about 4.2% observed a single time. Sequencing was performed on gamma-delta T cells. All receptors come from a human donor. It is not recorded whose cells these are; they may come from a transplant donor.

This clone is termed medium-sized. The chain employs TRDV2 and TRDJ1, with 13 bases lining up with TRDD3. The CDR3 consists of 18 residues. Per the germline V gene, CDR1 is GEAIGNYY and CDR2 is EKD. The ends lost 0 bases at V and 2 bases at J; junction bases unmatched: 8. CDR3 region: CACDTVDWGIRRTDKLIF. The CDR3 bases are TGTGCCTGTGACACCGTAGACTGGGGGATACGCCGGACCGATAAACTCATCTTT.

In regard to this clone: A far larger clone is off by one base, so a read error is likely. The CDR3, as DNA: TGTGCCGCCTCGGCAGTCTGGGGCACCCGACAGATGTTTTTC. Translated, it gives CAASAVWGTRQMFF. J is TRDJ3 and V is TRDV2; possible D gene TRDD3, 6 bases. Germline CDR1 reads GEAIGNYY; CDR2 reads EKD. This CDR3 is 14 amino acids long.

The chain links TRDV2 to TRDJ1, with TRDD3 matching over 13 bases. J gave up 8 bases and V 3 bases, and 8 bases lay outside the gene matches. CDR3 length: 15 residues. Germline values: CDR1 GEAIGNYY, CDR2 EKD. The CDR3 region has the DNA TGTGCCTGTGACGTCTTACTGGGGGATACGAGAAAACTCATCTTT. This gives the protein CACDVLLGDTRKLIF.

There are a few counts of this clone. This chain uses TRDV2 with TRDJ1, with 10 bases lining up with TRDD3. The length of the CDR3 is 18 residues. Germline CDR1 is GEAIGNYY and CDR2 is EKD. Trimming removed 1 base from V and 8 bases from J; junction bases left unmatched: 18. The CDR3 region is CACDTILRTGGSHPKLIF. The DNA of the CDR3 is TGTGCCTGTGACACGATCCTACGGACTGGGGGATCCCACCCCAAACTCATCTTT.

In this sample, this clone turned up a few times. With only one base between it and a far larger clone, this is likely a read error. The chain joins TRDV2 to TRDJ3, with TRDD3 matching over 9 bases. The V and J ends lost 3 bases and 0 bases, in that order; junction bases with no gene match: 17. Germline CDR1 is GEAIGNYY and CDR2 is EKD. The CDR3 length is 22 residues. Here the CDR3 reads CACDSPPTGDTGSSWDTRQMFF. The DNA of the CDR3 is TGTGCCTGTGACTCGCCCCCAACAGGGGATACGGGGAGCTCCTGGGACACCCGACAGATGTTTTTC.

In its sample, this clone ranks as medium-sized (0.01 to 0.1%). CDR3: CACDTVGQRLGDRRTDKLIF. CDR3 in DNA: TGTGCCTGTGACACTGTAGGACAGAGACTGGGGGATAGGAGAACCGATAAACTCATCTTT. The chain links TRDV2 to TRDJ1; 11 bases are shared with TRDD3. V lost 1 base to trimming and J lost 2 bases; unmatched junction nucleotides: 17. This CDR3 has 20 amino acids. Germline V CDR1 and CDR2: GEAIGNYY, EKD.

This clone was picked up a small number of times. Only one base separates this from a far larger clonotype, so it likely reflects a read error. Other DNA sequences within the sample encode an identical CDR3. The CDR3 sequence: CACDPVLYTDKLIF. As DNA, the CDR3 is TGTGCCTGTGACCCGGTACTTTACACCGATAAACTCATCTTT. The chain combines TRDV2 with TRDJ1; D remains unclear. CDR3 length equals 14 residues. Germline CDR1 reads GEAIGNYY; CDR2 reads EKD. The V end was cut by 3 bases, the J end by 0 bases, with 10 bases between.

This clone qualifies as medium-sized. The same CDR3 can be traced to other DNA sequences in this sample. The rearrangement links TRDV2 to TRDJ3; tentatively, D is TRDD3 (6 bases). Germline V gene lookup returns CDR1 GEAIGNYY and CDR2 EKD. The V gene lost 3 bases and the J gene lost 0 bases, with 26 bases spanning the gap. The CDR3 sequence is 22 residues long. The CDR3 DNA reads TGTGCCTGTGACCCCGCCGAACTGGGACATAAACAGAGCTCCTGGGACACCCGACAGATGTTTTTC. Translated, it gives CACDPAELGHKQSSWDTRQMFF.

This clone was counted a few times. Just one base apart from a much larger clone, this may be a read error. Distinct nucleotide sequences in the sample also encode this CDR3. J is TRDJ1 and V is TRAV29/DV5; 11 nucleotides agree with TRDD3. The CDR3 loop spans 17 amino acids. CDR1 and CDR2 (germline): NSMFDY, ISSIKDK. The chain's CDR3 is CAASVPSTWGILNKLIF. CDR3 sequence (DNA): TGTGCAGCAAGTGTCCCTTCTACCTGGGGGATACTCAATAAACTCATCTTC.

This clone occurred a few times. CDR3 loop: CACDTVMGDTKLLYTDKLIF. CDR3 coding DNA: TGTGCCTGTGACACCGTAATGGGGGATACCAAGCTACTGTACACCGATAAACTCATCTTT. The chain has TRDV2 and TRDJ1, with 10 nucleotides matching TRDD3. This CDR3 comprises 20 residues. Germline V CDR1 and CDR2: GEAIGNYY, EKD. Trimming at V came to 0 bases and at J to 0 bases, leaving 15 bases not matched to a gene.

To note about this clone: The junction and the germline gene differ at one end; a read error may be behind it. CDR3 sequence (DNA): TGTGCCCGTGACACACTGGGGGAGGACGATAAACTCATCTTT. Translation gives CARDTLGEDDKLIF. V gene TRDV2 combines with J gene TRDJ1; 9 nucleotides agree with TRDD3. There are 14 residues in the CDR3. The germline V gene encodes CDR1 GEAIGNYY and CDR2 EKD.

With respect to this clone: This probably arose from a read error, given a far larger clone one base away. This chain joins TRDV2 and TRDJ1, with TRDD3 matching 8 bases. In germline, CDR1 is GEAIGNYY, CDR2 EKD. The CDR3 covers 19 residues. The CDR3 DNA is TGTGCCAGTGACACAATCTCGCATACTGGGGGCCTGTACACCGATAAACTCATCTTT. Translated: CASDTISHTGGLYTDKLIF.

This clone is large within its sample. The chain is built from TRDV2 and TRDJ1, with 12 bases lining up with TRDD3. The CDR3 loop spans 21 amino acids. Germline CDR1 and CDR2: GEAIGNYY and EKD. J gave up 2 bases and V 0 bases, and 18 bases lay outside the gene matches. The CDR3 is CACDTVGLPVLGDTRTDKLIF. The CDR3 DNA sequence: TGTGCCTGTGACACCGTCGGGCTACCTGTACTGGGGGATACCAGAACCGATAAACTCATCTTT.

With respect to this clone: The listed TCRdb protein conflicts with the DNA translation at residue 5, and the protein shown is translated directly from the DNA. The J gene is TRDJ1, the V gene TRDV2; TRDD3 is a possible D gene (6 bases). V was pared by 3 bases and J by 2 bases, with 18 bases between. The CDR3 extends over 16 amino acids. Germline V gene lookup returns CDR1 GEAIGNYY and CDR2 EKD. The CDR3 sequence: CACDAVGLGKTDKLIF. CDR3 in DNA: TGTGCCTGTGACGCCGTCGGACTGGGAAAGACCGATAAACTCATCTTT.

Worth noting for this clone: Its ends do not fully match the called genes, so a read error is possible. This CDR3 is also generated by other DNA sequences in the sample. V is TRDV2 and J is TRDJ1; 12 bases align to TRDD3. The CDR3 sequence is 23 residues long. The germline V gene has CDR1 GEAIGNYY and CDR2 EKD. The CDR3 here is CACDTMSTGGYPSKREDTDKLIF. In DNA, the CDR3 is TGTGCCTGCGACACGATGAGTACTGGGGGATACCCATCGAAGAGAGAGGACACCGATAAACTCATCTTT.

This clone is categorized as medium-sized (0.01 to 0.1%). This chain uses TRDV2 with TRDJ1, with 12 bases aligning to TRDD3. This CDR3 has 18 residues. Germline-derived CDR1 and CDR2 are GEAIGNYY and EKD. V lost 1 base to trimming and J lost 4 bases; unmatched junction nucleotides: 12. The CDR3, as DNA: TGTGCCTGTGACACGGGGAACCTACTGGGGGATACCGACGATAAACTCATCTTT. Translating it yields CACDTGNLLGDTDDKLIF.

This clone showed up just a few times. The CDR3 nucleotides read TGTGCCTGTGACCCTATTGGTACTGGGGGAGGGTACACCGATAAACTCATCTTT. It encodes CACDPIGTGGGYTDKLIF. The rearrangement links TRDV2 to TRDJ1, with 9 bases lining up with TRDD3. With V trimmed by 3 bases and J by 0 bases, 13 bases remained unmatched. This CDR3 spans 18 amino acids. Per germline, CDR1 GEAIGNYY and CDR2 EKD.

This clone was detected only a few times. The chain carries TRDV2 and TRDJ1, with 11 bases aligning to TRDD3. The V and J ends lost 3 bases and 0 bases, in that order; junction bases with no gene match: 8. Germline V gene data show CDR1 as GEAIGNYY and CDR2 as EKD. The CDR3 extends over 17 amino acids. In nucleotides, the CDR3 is TGTGCCTGTGACGCCTTGGGGGATACGGAGGACACCGATAAACTCATCTTT. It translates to CACDALGDTEDTDKLIF.

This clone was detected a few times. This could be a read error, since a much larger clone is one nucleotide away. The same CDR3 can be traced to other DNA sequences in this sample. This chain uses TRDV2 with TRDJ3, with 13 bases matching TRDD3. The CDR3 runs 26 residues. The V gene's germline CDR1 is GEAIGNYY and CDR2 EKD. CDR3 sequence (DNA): TGTGCCTGTGACGCGGTACTGGGGGATACGGGCCCAAACGCGTCTCCAAGCTCCTGGGACACCCGGCAGATGTTTTTC. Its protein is CACDAVLGDTGPNASPSSWDTRQMFF.

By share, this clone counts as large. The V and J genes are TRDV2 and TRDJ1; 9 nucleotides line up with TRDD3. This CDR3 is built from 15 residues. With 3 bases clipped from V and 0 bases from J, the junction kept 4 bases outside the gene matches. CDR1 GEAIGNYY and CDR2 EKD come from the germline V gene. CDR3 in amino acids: CACDALGEYTDKLIF. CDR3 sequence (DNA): TGTGCCTGTGACGCACTGGGGGAATACACCGATAAACTCATCTTT.

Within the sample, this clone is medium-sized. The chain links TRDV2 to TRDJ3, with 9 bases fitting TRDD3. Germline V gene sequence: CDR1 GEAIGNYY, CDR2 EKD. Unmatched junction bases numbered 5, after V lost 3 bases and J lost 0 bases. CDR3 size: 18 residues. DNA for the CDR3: TGTGCCTGTGACGTACTGGGGGAAAGCTCCTGGGACACCCGACAGATGTTTTTC. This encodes CACDVLGESSWDTRQMFF.